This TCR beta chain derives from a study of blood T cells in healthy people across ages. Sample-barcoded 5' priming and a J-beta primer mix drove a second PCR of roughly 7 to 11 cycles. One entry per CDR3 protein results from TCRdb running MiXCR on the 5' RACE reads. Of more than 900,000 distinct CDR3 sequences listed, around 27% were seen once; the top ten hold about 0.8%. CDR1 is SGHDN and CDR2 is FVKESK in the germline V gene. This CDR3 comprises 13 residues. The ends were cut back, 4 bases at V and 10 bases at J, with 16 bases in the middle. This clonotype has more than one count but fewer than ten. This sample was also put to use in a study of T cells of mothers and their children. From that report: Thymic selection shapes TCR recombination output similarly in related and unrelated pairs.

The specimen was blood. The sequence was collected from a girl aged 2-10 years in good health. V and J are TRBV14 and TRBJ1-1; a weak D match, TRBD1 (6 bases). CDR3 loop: CASSPTGGGGAFF. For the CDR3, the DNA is TGTGCCAGCAGCCCCACCGGCGGAGGGGGAGCTTTCTTT.